What follows are 24 T cell receptor beta chains derived from one specimen sequenced in a study of T-cell reconstitution after alpha-beta-depleted transplantation in children (dated by TCRdb to the mid-2010s). Libraries were made using PCR. TCRdb names Illumina HiSeq 2500 as the instrument used. TCR library preparation used molecular barcoding, with unique molecular identifiers applied to normalize quantification of the TCRbeta repertoire. Clones were called with MiXCR by TCRdb after fastp trimmed the public reads at Q25, and only in-frame beta chains were retained. All rows with the same CDR3 protein become a single entry with the most common DNA and genes. This sample comprises 530,000 or so distinct CDR3 sequences, 25% to 30% of them detected only once. The ten largest clones represent under 45% of the sample. The sample's treatment or condition label is to be understood as: allogeneic hematopoietic cell transplantation with graft depleted of TCRalphabeta T cells and CD19 B cells.

This material consisted of PBMCs, taken before TCRalphabeta/CD19-depleted stem cell transplant. The source is a boy under two years old with Wiskott-Aldrich syndrome, due to receive a stem cell transplant.

This clonotype was observed a few times. The chain has TRBV28 and TRBJ2-7; TRBD1 matches at 10 bases. CDR3 length: 15 residues. Germline CDR1 and CDR2: MDHEN and SYDVKM. V gave up 2 bases and J gave up 7 bases; unmatched junction bases: 8. The CDR3 is CASSLPGTGAGEQYF. The CDR3 coding sequence is TGTGCCAGCAGTTTACCTGGGACAGGGGCAGGAGAGCAGTACTTC. The complete variable domain, with remaining parts taken from reference TRBV28 and TRBJ2-7, reads DVKVTQSSRYLVKRTGEKVFLECVQDMDHENMFWYRQDPGLGLRLIYFSYDVKMKEKGDIPEGYSVSREKKERFSLILESASTNQTSMYLCASSLPGTGAGEQYFGPGTRLTVT.

The chain is built from TRBV12-3 or TRBV12-4 and TRBJ2-7; TRBD1 aligns across 8 bases. J lost 6 bases, V lost 5 bases, and 12 bases had no gene match. The CDR3 has 15 amino acids. The CDR3 coding sequence is TGTGCCAGCAGTCCCCGGGGACAGGCCAGTCTCGAGCAGTACTTC. Its protein is CASSPRGQASLEQYF.

The chain recombines TRBV7-9 with TRBJ1-1, with D possibly TRBD1 on 5 matching bases. Trimming pared 6 bases from V and 10 bases from J, leaving 21 bases between. Per the germline V gene, CDR1 is SEHNR and CDR2 is FQNEAQ (reference sequence). The CDR3 runs to 14 residues. Here the CDR3 DNA reads TGTGCCAGCAGTCCCGGGACCCAAGCTTCCTCAGCTTTCTTT. Its translation is CASSPGTQASSAFF.

This chain joins TRBV7-2 and TRBJ2-2; no definite D call. Per the germline V gene, CDR1 is SGHTA and CDR2 is FQGNSA. The CDR3 consists of 17 residues. V lost 2 bases and J lost 0, with 13 bases in between. This CDR3 reads CASSLYAELANTGELFF. CDR3 coding DNA: TGTGCCAGCAGCTTATATGCGGAATTGGCGAACACCGGGGAGCTGTTTTTT.

V gene TRBV5-1 combines with J gene TRBJ2-7, with 10 nucleotides matching TRBD1. CDR3 length equals 14 residues. V was clipped by 7 bases and J by 7 bases; unmatched bases: 11. Germline CDR1 reads SGHRS; CDR2 reads YFSETQ. CDR3 coding DNA: TGCGCCAGCGGACGGTACGGACAGGGGGAAGAGCAGTACTTC. Translated, it gives CASGRYGQGEEQYF.

The chain uses TRBV12-3 or TRBV12-4 and TRBJ2-1; possibly TRBD2 for D (6 bases). This CDR3 region has 16 residues. V lost 5 bases to trimming and J lost 7 bases, with 21 bases between them. The CDR3 is CASSPGLPTPRNEQFF. The CDR3 DNA follows: TGTGCCAGCAGTCCGGGACTCCCGACTCCGCGGAATGAGCAGTTCTTC.

J is TRBJ2-7 and V is TRBV4-2; TRBD2 agrees at 10 bases. Germline loops: CDR1 LGHNA, CDR2 YNFKEQ. CDR3 size: 18 residues. V shed 0 bases and J 5 bases; nucleotides not matched to a gene: 13. CDR3 nucleotide sequence: TGTGCCAGCAGCCAAGATCGCGCTCTAGCGGGAGTTAGCCACGAGCAGTACTTC. Protein sequence: CASSQDRALAGVSHEQYF.

The chain recombines TRBV7-2 with TRBJ2-3, with TRBD2 identical over 12 bases. The J segment lost 6 bases and the V segment lost 10 bases, leaving 5 bases of the junction unmatched. The CDR3 sequence is 13 residues long. CDR1 and CDR2 from the germline V gene are SGHTA and FQGNSA. This CDR3 reads CATSSGRADTQYF. DNA of the CDR3: TGTGCCACCTCTAGCGGGAGGGCGGATACGCAGTATTTT.

The chain uses TRBV9 and TRBJ2-5; 13 bases map to TRBD2. V dropped 3 bases and J dropped 3; count of bases not matched to a gene: 5. This CDR3 spans 16 amino acids. CDR1 is SGDLS and CDR2 is YYNGEE in the germline V gene. The CDR3 is CASSAPGLAGKETQYF. The CDR3 DNA sequence: TGTGCCAGCAGCGCCCCGGGACTAGCGGGGAAAGAGACCCAGTACTTC.

The CDR3 spells CASSPQGSGLEAFF. The DNA for the CDR3 is TGCGCCAGCAGCCCTCAGGGTTCCGGCCTTGAAGCTTTCTTT. The chain uses TRBV5-1 and TRBJ1-1; possible D gene TRBD1, 5 bases. The germline gives CDR1 SGHRS, CDR2 YFSETQ. With 4 bases removed from V and 7 bases from J, the gap between germline ends came to 17 bases. There are 14 residues in the CDR3. The full variable domain, completed using reference TRBV5-1 and TRBJ1-1, is KAGVTQTPRYLIKTRGQQVTLSCSPISGHRSVSWYQQTPGQGLQFLFEYFSETQRNKGNFPGRFSGRQFSNSRSEMNVSTLELGDSALYLCASSPQGSGLEAFFGQGTRLTVV.

The table lists this clonotype with a few counts. This chain connects TRBV7-6 to TRBJ1-3; D is unclear. V shed 5 bases and J shed 4 bases, with 6 bases lying between them. Germline CDR1 and CDR2: SGHVS and FNYEAQ. This CDR3 has 12 amino acids. DNA for the CDR3: TGTGCCAGCAGCCCGCGGGGAAACACCATATATTTT. Amino acid sequence: CASSPRGNTIYF.

This chain links TRBV27 with TRBJ2-1, with 10 bases lining up with TRBD2. The length of the CDR3 is 18 residues. CDR1 is MNHEY and CDR2 is SMNVEV in the germline V gene (reference sequence). J lost 4 bases, V lost 2 bases, and 11 bases had no gene match. The CDR3 sequence: CASSLAGTSAMGYNEQFF. Written as DNA, the CDR3 is TGTGCCAGCAGTTTAGCCGGGACTAGCGCCATGGGATACAATGAGCAGTTCTTC.

A few counts support this clonotype. The chain joins TRBV3-1 to TRBJ1-3, with D possibly TRBD1 on 6 matching bases. This CDR3 comprises 16 residues. V was shortened by 7 bases and J by 3 bases, with 19 bases between the two germline ends. Germline V gene data show CDR1 as LGHDT and CDR2 as YNNKEL (reference sequence). CDR3 in DNA: TGTGCCAGCACCAGTGATAGTCGGGGGCTTGGAAACACCATATATTTT. It specifies CASTSDSRGLGNTIYF. The full variable domain, its missing parts supplied by reference TRBV3-1 and TRBJ1-3, is DTAVSQTPKYLVTQMGNDKSIKCEQNLGHDTMYWYKQDSKKFLKIMFSYNNKELIINETVPNRFSPKSPDKAHLNLHINSLELGDSAVYFCASTSDSRGLGNTIYFGEGSWLTVV.

The chain joins TRBV7-8 to TRBJ1-4, with D maybe TRBD1 (6 bases). The germline V and J ends were trimmed by 6 bases and 8 bases, with 16 bases remaining between them. The CDR3 has 14 residues. CDR1 is SGHVS and CDR2 is FQNEAQ in the germline V gene. The CDR3 sequence: CASRGTNGGEKLFF. In nucleotides, the CDR3 is TGTGCCAGCAGAGGGACAAACGGAGGCGAAAAACTGTTTTTT.

This rearrangement joins TRBV6-5 to TRBJ2-4, with D tentatively TRBD1 or TRBD2 (5 bases each). The germline gives CDR1 MNHEY, CDR2 SVGAGI. Trimming shortened V by 4 bases and J by 11 bases, and 18 bases separated the two germline ends. CDR3 size: 14 residues. The CDR3 nucleotides are TGTGCCAGCAGTTTGTATTTGGGGGACCGGGTTCAGTACTTC. This translates into CASSLYLGDRVQYF.

This clonotype was detected only a few times. The V and J genes are TRBV12-3 or TRBV12-4 and TRBJ1-3, with D hard to call. The germline V and J ends were trimmed by 3 bases and 2 bases, with 5 bases remaining between them. This CDR3 has 13 amino acids. CDR3 nucleotide sequence: TGTGCCAGCAGTTTCACGGCTGGAAACACCATATATTTT. Encoded protein: CASSFTAGNTIYF.

This clonotype showed up just a few times. A read error may account for a junction end that differs from germline. The rearrangement links TRBV7-9 to TRBJ2-3; no clear D. This CDR3 spans 11 amino acids. Germline V gene data show CDR1 as SEHNR and CDR2 as FQNEAQ (reference sequence). The CDR3 bases are TGTGCCAGCAGCTCTGCAGATATGCAGTATTTT. It codes for CASSSADMQYF.

The CDR3 region has the DNA TGCAGTGACGGAGAAGCTTTCTTT. Protein sequence: CSDGEAFF. This chain joins TRBV20-1 and TRBJ1-1; D call uncertain. CDR1 is DFQATT and CDR2 is SNEGSKA in the germline V gene (reference sequence). V was clipped by 7 bases and J by 8 bases, with 5 bases between them. This CDR3 comprises 8 residues.

The J gene is TRBJ2-1, the V gene TRBV7-9, with unresolved D. Germline V gives CDR1 SEHNR, CDR2 FQNEAQ (reference sequence). The germline V and J ends were trimmed by 5 bases and 8 bases, with 22 bases remaining between them. The CDR3 consists of 16 residues. CDR3 nucleotide sequence: TGTGCCAGCAGCCCCCAAGCAGACTTGTTCGGTCATGAGCAGTTCTTC. Its protein product is CASSPQADLFGHEQFF.

This chain uses TRBV5-1 with TRBJ2-2, with TRBD2 matching over 10 bases. This CDR3 is built from 15 residues. J was trimmed by 6 bases and V by 3 bases; bases with no gene match: 5. Germline-derived CDR1 and CDR2 are SGHRS and YFSETQ. The CDR3 DNA is TGCGCCAGCAGCTCTAGCGGGAGAGGTTCCGGGGAGCTGTTTTTT. This translates into CASSSSGRGSGELFF.

This clonotype was counted a few times. This rearrangement joins TRBV12-3 or TRBV12-4 to TRBJ2-7, with a tentative D call TRBD1 (6 bases). The CDR3 runs to 16 residues. V was cut by 6 bases and J by 2 bases, with 20 bases left in between. This CDR3 reads CASRLSGATKTYEQYF. CDR3 sequence (DNA): TGTGCCAGCAGGCTATCAGGGGCCACAAAAACCTACGAGCAGTACTTC.

The rearrangement links TRBV12-3 or TRBV12-4 to TRBJ2-1; 14 bases are a match to TRBD2. V was clipped by 6 bases and J by 8 bases; unmatched bases: 9. The CDR3 consists of 16 residues. DNA of the CDR3: TGTGCCAGCAGCCCAAGGACTAGCGGGAGGACTGATGAGCAGTTCTTC. The encoded protein is CASSPRTSGRTDEQFF.

Written as DNA, the CDR3 is TGTGCCAGCAGCCCTCTTCTTAGGCCCAATGAAAAACTGTTTTTT. Encoded protein: CASSPLLRPNEKLFF. The chain has TRBV12-3 or TRBV12-4 and TRBJ1-4; D not certain. V shed 6 bases and J shed 5 bases, with 16 bases lying between them. This CDR3 contains 15 residues.

The chain links TRBV5-5 to TRBJ2-5; D ambiguous. This CDR3 region has 15 residues. The V end lost 1 base, the J end lost 5 bases, and 15 bases lay between the germline ends. The germline V gene encodes CDR1 SGHKS and CDR2 YYEKEE (reference sequence). CDR3 coding DNA: TGTGCCAGCAGCTTGCCCAGGACGGTAACGGAGACCCAGTACTTC. It specifies CASSLPRTVTETQYF.